This T cell receptor beta chain originates from a study of OX40 agonist ivuxolimab in advanced cancers. Study-level information: Ivuxolimab was administered intravenously to patients at 0.01 to 10 mg/kg every 2 weeks. The diagnoses of dose-escalation patients were hepatocellular carcinoma, melanoma, renal cell or head and neck cancer. Partial responses were seen in three patients, one with hepatocellular carcinoma and two with cutaneous melanoma.

General study findings and limits: At 0.1 to 3.0 mg/kg, CD4+ and CD8+ blood T cells expanded clonally by week 6.

Points on this clone: Its target is unknown.

This CDR3 comprises 14 residues. V lost 6 bases and J 4 bases, leaving 15 bases between the germline ends. Germline assignment: CDR1 MNHEY and CDR2 SVGAGI. Sequencing used immunoSEQ multiplex PCR; TCRdb keeps in-frame clones, though not all of them. Among tens of thousands of clones, 75% to 90% were seen once, and the ten largest hold 11%. The clonotype comes from an adult with an advanced solid tumor such as melanoma, head and neck, liver or kidney cancer. Sequenced here: CD4+ or CD8+ T cells sorted from blood, sampled in a trial of the OX40 agonist ivuxolimab. The rearrangement joins TRBV6-5 to TRBJ1-1; D gene uncertain. In DNA, the CDR3 is TGTGCCAGCAGACCCTATGCGATTCTCACTGAAGCTTTCTTT. It encodes CASRPYAILTEAFF.